This T cell receptor beta chain appears in the sequencing data of a study of patients and donors after allogeneic stem cell transplantation. V lost 4 bases, J lost 7 bases, and 6 bases stayed unmatched. The CDR3 covers 15 residues. Germline V gene lookup returns CDR1 LNHDA and CDR2 SQIVND (reference sequence). TCRdb re-called the RT-PCR reads with MiXCR, one entry per CDR3 protein. The data show some 880,000 distinct CDR3 sequences, more than 15% seen once. Sequencing was performed on blood, either unsorted or a sorted T cell fraction (not recorded which). The chain recombines TRBV19 with TRBJ1-6; 8 nucleotides agree with TRBD1. The sequence derives from a human donor who was either an allogeneic HSCT recipient or a stem cell or donor lymphocyte infusion donor (not recorded which). It is not recorded whose cells these are; they may come from a transplant donor. CDR3 sequence: CASSTSRDRNSPLHF. In DNA form, the CDR3 reads TGTGCCAGTAGTACGTCCCGGGACAGGAATTCACCCCTCCACTTT.